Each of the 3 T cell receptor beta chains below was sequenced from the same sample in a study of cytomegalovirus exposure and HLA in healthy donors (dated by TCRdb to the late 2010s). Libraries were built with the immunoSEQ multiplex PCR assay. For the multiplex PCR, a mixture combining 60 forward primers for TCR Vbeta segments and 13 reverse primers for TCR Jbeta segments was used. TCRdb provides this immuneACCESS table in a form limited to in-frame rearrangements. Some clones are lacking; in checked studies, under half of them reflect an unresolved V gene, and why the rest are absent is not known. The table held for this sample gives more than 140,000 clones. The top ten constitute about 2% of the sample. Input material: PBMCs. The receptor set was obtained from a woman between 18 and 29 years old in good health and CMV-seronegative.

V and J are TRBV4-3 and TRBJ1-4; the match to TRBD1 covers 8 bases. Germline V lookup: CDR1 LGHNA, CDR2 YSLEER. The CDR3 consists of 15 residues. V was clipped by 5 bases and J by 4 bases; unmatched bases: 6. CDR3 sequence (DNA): TGCGCCAGCAGCAGGCAGGGGGCCCTTAATGAAAAACTGTTTTTT. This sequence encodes CASSRQGALNEKLFF.

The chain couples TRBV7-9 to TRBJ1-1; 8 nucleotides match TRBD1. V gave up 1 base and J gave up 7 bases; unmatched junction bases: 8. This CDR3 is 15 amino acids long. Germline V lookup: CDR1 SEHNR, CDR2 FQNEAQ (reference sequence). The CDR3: CASSLGGQGASEAFF. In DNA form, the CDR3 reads TGTGCCAGCAGCTTAGGAGGACAGGGAGCGAGTGAAGCTTTCTTT.

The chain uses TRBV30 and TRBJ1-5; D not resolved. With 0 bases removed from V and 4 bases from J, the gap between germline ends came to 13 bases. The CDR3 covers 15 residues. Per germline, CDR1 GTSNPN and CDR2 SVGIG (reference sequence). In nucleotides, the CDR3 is TGTGCCTGGAGTGTACCGGGGATTGGGAATCAGCCCCAGCATTTT. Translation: CAWSVPGIGNQPQHF.